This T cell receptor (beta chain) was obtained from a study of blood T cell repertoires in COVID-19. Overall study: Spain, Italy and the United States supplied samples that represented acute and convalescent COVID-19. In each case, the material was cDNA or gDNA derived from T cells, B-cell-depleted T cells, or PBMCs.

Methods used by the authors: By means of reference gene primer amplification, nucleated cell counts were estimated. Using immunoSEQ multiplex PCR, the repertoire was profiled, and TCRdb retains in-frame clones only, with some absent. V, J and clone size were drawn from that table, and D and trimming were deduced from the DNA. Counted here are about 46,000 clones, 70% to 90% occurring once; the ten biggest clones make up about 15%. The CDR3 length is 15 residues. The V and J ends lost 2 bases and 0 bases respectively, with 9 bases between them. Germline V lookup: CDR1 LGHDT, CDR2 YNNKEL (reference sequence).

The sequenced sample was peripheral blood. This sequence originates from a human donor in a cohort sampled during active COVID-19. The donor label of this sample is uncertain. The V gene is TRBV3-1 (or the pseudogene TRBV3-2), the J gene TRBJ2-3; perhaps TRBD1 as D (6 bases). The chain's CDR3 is CASSQQGPSTDTQYF. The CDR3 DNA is TGTGCCAGCAGCCAACAGGGGCCTAGCACAGATACGCAGTATTTT.